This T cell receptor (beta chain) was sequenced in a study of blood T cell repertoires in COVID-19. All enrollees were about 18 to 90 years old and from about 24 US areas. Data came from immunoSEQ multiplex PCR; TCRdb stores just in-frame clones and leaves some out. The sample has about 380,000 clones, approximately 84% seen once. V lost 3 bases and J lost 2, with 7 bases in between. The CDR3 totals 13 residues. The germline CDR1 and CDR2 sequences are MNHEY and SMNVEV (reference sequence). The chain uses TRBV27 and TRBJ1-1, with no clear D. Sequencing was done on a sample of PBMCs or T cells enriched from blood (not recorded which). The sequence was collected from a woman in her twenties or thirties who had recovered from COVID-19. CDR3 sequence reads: CASSFEGNTEAFF. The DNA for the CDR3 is TGTGCCAGCAGTTTCGAGGGTAACACTGAAGCTTTCTTT.